The 14 T cell receptor beta chains below were found in one sample sequenced in a study of T-cell reconstitution after alpha-beta-depleted transplantation in children. Unique molecular identifiers were built into the TCRbeta library. TCRdb called the PCR reads again in MiXCR, with one record for every CDR3 protein. The sample shows approximately 240,000 distinct CDR3 sequences, about 8.8% of them seen only once. Here the sequenced sample was PBMCs from the stem cell graft donor, taken from the stem cell graft. These receptors all come from a human donor who donated a stem cell graft to a child with SCID.

This clonotype has a count of ten or more. The rearrangement uses TRBV7-2 and TRBJ1-6, with no clear D. Trimming took 2 bases from V and 7 from J, leaving 9 bases between them. The CDR3 is 14 amino acids. The germline V gene encodes CDR1 SGHTA and CDR2 FQGNSA. The CDR3 spells CASSLLQANSPLHF. The CDR3 region has the DNA TGTGCCAGCAGCTTATTGCAAGCAAATTCACCCCTCCACTTT.

This clonotype was found many times. The chain is built from TRBV5-6 and TRBJ2-5, with 11 bases that match TRBD2. CDR1 and CDR2 from the germline V gene are SGHDT and YYEEEE. The ends lost 0 bases at V and 7 bases at J; junction bases unmatched: 8. This CDR3 has 16 amino acids. The chain's CDR3 is CASSLEASGGPWTQYF. The CDR3 DNA follows: TGTGCCAGCAGCTTGGAAGCTAGCGGGGGGCCGTGGACCCAGTACTTC.

This clonotype was counted many times. This rearrangement joins TRBV9 to TRBJ1-2; 7 bases are shared with TRBD1. The ends lost 0 bases at V and 5 bases at J; junction bases unmatched: 4. The V gene's germline CDR1 is SGDLS and CDR2 YYNGEE. This CDR3 is built from 14 residues. CDR3 coding DNA: TGTGCCAGCAGCGTAGATGACAGGGAGTATGGCTACACCTTC. Protein sequence: CASSVDDREYGYTF. The full variable domain, completed using reference TRBV9 and TRBJ1-2, is DSGVTQTPKHLITATGQRVTLRCSPRSGDLSVYWYQQSLDQGLQFLIQYYNGEERAKGNILERFSAQQFPDLHSELNLSSLELGDSALYFCASSVDDREYGYTFGSGTRLTVV.

This clonotype was seen only a few times. The chain is built from TRBV7-8 and TRBJ1-1; D may be TRBD1 (6 bases). Germline V gene data show CDR1 as SGHVS and CDR2 as FQNEAQ. Trimming stripped 7 bases from V and 1 base from J, with 13 bases between. The CDR3 runs 14 residues. The CDR3: CASIYRVGNTEAFF. Written as DNA, the CDR3 is TGTGCCAGCATCTACAGGGTCGGGAACACTGAAGCTTTCTTT.

The chain is built from TRBV5-1 and TRBJ2-5; D is perhaps TRBD2 (6 bases). Trimming cost V 3 bases and J 5 bases, with 20 bases left between them. The CDR3 contains 16 residues. The germline V gene encodes CDR1 SGHRS and CDR2 YFSETQ. The CDR3 loop reads CASSYYGGAVAETQYF. CDR3 DNA sequence: TGCGCCAGCAGCTACTACGGAGGGGCGGTTGCGGAGACCCAGTACTTC. Drawing the rest from reference TRBV5-1 and TRBJ2-5, the complete variable domain is KAGVTQTPRYLIKTRGQQVTLSCSPISGHRSVSWYQQTPGQGLQFLFEYFSETQRNKGNFPGRFSGRQFSNSRSEMNVSTLELGDSALYLCASSYYGGAVAETQYFGPGTRLLVL.

The chain links TRBV7-2 to TRBJ1-6; D remains ambiguous. CDR1 and CDR2 from the germline V gene are SGHTA and FQGNSA. The CDR3 is 15 amino acids. Trimming cost V 1 base and J 0 bases, with 4 bases left between them. The CDR3 reads CASSLVSSYNSPLHF. The CDR3 region has the DNA TGTGCCAGCAGCTTAGTTTCCTCCTATAATTCACCCCTCCACTTT.

The rearrangement joins TRBV20-1 to TRBJ2-7, with 11 bases identical to TRBD2. Germline assignment: CDR1 DFQATT and CDR2 SNEGSKA (reference sequence). Germline trimming cut 5 bases from V and 4 bases from J; bases unmatched to any gene: 13. This CDR3 has 16 residues. The CDR3 DNA sequence: TGCAGTGCTCCTGGACTAGCGGGTGGAACGGGGTACGAGCAGTACTTC. Its protein product is CSAPGLAGGTGYEQYF.

This clonotype came up many times. This sequence joins TRBV12-3 or TRBV12-4 and TRBJ2-3; D not resolved. Trimming left V 6 bases short and J 2 bases short, with 12 bases between. CDR3 length: 14 amino acids. This CDR3 is CASSPTLSTDTQYF. CDR3 DNA sequence: TGTGCCAGCAGCCCGACACTTTCCACAGATACGCAGTATTTT.

This clonotype has just a few counts. The rearrangement links TRBV19 to TRBJ2-7; D is undetermined. V was cut by 7 bases and J by 3 bases, with 13 bases left in between. The CDR3 sequence is 13 residues long. The V gene's germline CDR1 is LNHDA and CDR2 SQIVND (reference sequence). CDR3 residues: CASTPFPGYEQYF. The CDR3 DNA reads TGTGCCAGTACCCCATTTCCCGGCTACGAGCAGTACTTC.

This clonotype was seen many times. This chain uses TRBV5-5 with TRBJ2-7; D gene uncertain. The CDR3 sequence is 12 residues long. Germline assignment: CDR1 SGHKS and CDR2 YYEKEE (reference sequence). V lost 4 bases and J 3 bases, leaving 8 bases between the germline ends. The CDR3 protein is CASSRMNYEQYF. The DNA of the CDR3 is TGTGCCAGCAGCCGGATGAACTACGAGCAGTACTTC. Combining the CDR3 with reference TRBV5-5 and TRBJ2-7 gives the whole variable domain DAGVTQSPTHLIKTRGQQVTLRCSPISGHKSVSWYQQVLGQGPQFIFQYYEKEERGRGNFPDRFSARQFPNYSSELNVNALLLGDSALYLCASSRMNYEQYFGPGTRLTVT.

This clonotype was detected many times. The V call is TRBV4-1, the J call TRBJ1-4; no firm D call. Germline V gene sequence: CDR1 MGHRA, CDR2 YSYEKL. V was trimmed by 3 bases and J by 5 bases, leaving 13 bases between them. The CDR3 runs to 15 residues. In DNA, the CDR3 is TGCGCCAGCAGCCATTATAGTTTTGGGAATGAAAAACTGTTTTTT. Protein sequence: CASSHYSFGNEKLFF.

This clonotype was found many times. This chain links TRBV15 with TRBJ1-1; no reliable D call. CDR3 length: 13 residues. The V gene lost 4 bases and the J gene lost 1 base, with 7 bases spanning the gap. CDR1 LNHNV and CDR2 YYDKDF come from the germline V gene (reference sequence). CDR3 nucleotide sequence: TGTGCCACCAGCATGGACGGGAACACTGAAGCTTTCTTT. It translates to CATSMDGNTEAFF.

The chain carries TRBV4-3 and TRBJ1-1; D may be TRBD1 (5 bases). V lost 2 bases and J 1 base, leaving 11 bases between the germline ends. The V gene's germline CDR1 is LGHNA and CDR2 YSLEER. The CDR3 sequence is 15 residues long. DNA of the CDR3: TGCGCCAGCAGCCAACTCCCCGGGGGGAACACTGAAGCTTTCTTT. It yields the protein CASSQLPGGNTEAFF.

This clonotype was seen many times. The chain joins TRBV12-3 or TRBV12-4 to TRBJ2-1; D gene uncertain. The CDR3 runs 13 residues. The ends were cut back, 1 base at V and 8 bases at J, with 9 bases in the middle. The CDR3 sequence is CASSLGVGDEQFF. CDR3 in DNA: TGTGCCAGCAGTTTAGGGGTTGGGGATGAGCAGTTCTTC.